Listed below are T cell receptor beta chains from one sample, sequenced in a study of identical twins. In TCRdb, the 5' RACE reads were re-called with MiXCR into one record per CDR3 protein. The repertoire holds around 480,000 distinct CDR3 sequences, with roughly an eighth as singletons. The same data also went into a second study, on yellow fever vaccine responses in identical twins.

The sample was CD4+ T cells sorted from blood. The origin of the receptors is a young woman in good health. Each CDR3 is given with its conserved first and last residue. D genes are given only for firm matches. The size of a clone is reported for some rows only, either as once, few or many, or as a class for expanded clones.

CDR3nt: TGTGCCACCAGTGATTTGCACGTGAGCGGGAGATATGAGCAGTTCTTC
CDR3aa: CATSDLHVSGRYEQFF
d_gene: TRBD2
abundance: -
j_gene: TRBJ2-1
v_gene: TRBV24-1

CDR3nt: TGTGCCAGCAGTTCATCCGGGACAGGGTCAGAGACCCAGTACTTC
CDR3aa: CASSSSGTGSETQYF
d_gene: TRBD1
abundance: once
j_gene: TRBJ2-5
v_gene: TRBV27

CDR3nt: TGCAGCGTTGAGGGACTACCAAACACCGGGGAGCTGTTTTTT
CDR3aa: CSVEGLPNTGELFF
d_gene: TRBD2
abundance: many
j_gene: TRBJ2-2
v_gene: TRBV29-1

CDR3nt: TGTGCCAGCAGCTTAGGCCAGGCAACTTCCTACGAGCAGTACTTC
CDR3aa: CASSLGQATSYEQYF
d_gene: -
abundance: -
j_gene: TRBJ2-7
v_gene: TRBV7-2

CDR3nt: TGCAGTGGGTGGACAGGCTCCTCGGCAGATACGCAGTATTTT
CDR3aa: CSGWTGSSADTQYF
d_gene: TRBD1
abundance: -
j_gene: TRBJ2-3
v_gene: TRBV20-1

CDR3nt: TGTGCCATCAGTGAGGGGGCAGATACGCAGTATTTT
CDR3aa: CAISEGADTQYF
d_gene: -
abundance: many
j_gene: TRBJ2-3
v_gene: TRBV10-3

CDR3nt: TGCACCAGCAGCCAAGACAACGGGAGGGGGATAGATACGCAGTATTTT
CDR3aa: CTSSQDNGRGIDTQYF
d_gene: -
abundance: -
j_gene: TRBJ2-3
v_gene: TRBV1

CDR3nt: TGTGCCATCAGTGAGTTCGAAGGGGGGAGCTCCTACGAGCAGTACTTC
CDR3aa: CAISEFEGGSSYEQYF
d_gene: -
abundance: -
j_gene: TRBJ2-7
v_gene: TRBV10-3

CDR3nt: TGTGCCAGCAGCTTGGGACAGGGGTATCTGGATGAGCAGTTCTTC
CDR3aa: CASSLGQGYLDEQFF
d_gene: TRBD1
abundance: few
j_gene: TRBJ2-1
v_gene: TRBV7-9

CDR3nt: TGTGCCAGCAGCCAAGATGGCCGGGGGAGAAACAATGAGCAGTTCTTC
CDR3aa: CASSQDGRGRNNEQFF
d_gene: -
abundance: few
j_gene: TRBJ2-1
v_gene: TRBV14

CDR3nt: TGTGCCTGGAGCCCTAACAACGGGGGCCCATACAATGAGCAGTTCTTC
CDR3aa: CAWSPNNGGPYNEQFF
d_gene: -
abundance: -
j_gene: TRBJ2-1
v_gene: TRBV30

CDR3nt: TGTGCCAGCAGACTTCAGGTTACAAATGAGCAGTTCTTC
CDR3aa: CASRLQVTNEQFF
d_gene: -
abundance: few
j_gene: TRBJ2-1
v_gene: TRBV12-3/TRBV12-4

CDR3nt: TGTGCCAGCAGTCCCCGGGGTAGCGGGGTCTCCTACGAGCAGTACTTC
CDR3aa: CASSPRGSGVSYEQYF
d_gene: TRBD2
abundance: -
j_gene: TRBJ2-7
v_gene: TRBV27

CDR3nt: TGTGCCAGCAGCCCCCGTGGGGGGCGGGGAGAGACCCAGTACTTC
CDR3aa: CASSPRGGRGETQYF
d_gene: -
abundance: few
j_gene: TRBJ2-5
v_gene: TRBV7-2

CDR3nt: TGCGCCAGCAGCTACCACAGGGGGCAGTACTACGAGCAGTACTTC
CDR3aa: CASSYHRGQYYEQYF
d_gene: TRBD1
abundance: few
j_gene: TRBJ2-7
v_gene: TRBV5-1

CDR3nt: TGCAGCGTGAGGGGGATACGAGCCCCCACAGATACGCAGTATTTT
CDR3aa: CSVRGIRAPTDTQYF
d_gene: -
abundance: few
j_gene: TRBJ2-3
v_gene: TRBV29-1

CDR3nt: TGTGCCAGCAGCCTGGGACAGGGATTTCTGAACGAGCAGTACTTC
CDR3aa: CASSLGQGFLNEQYF
d_gene: TRBD1
abundance: few
j_gene: TRBJ2-7
v_gene: TRBV7-2

CDR3nt: TGTGCCAGCAGCCCTTCTGGGCGGGTGAGCACAGATACGCAGTATTTT
CDR3aa: CASSPSGRVSTDTQYF
d_gene: -
abundance: -
j_gene: TRBJ2-3
v_gene: TRBV2

CDR3nt: TGTGCCAGCAGCTCCAAGACAGGGTGGACGGAGGGCTACACCTTC
CDR3aa: CASSSKTGWTEGYTF
d_gene: TRBD1
abundance: few
j_gene: TRBJ1-2
v_gene: TRBV11-3

CDR3nt: TGCAGTGCTAATTCAGACGGGAGCTCCTACAATGAGCAGTTCTTC
CDR3aa: CSANSDGSSYNEQFF
d_gene: -
abundance: -
j_gene: TRBJ2-1
v_gene: TRBV20-1

CDR3nt: TGCGCCAGCAGCTTGGGGTGGGACTCCCGGGAGACCCAGTACTTC
CDR3aa: CASSLGWDSRETQYF
d_gene: -
abundance: -
j_gene: TRBJ2-5
v_gene: TRBV5-1

CDR3nt: TGCAGTGCTAGAGGAGGGGCCAGCTCCTATAATTCACCCCTCCACTTT
CDR3aa: CSARGGASSYNSPLHF
d_gene: -
abundance: many
j_gene: TRBJ1-6
v_gene: TRBV20-1

CDR3nt: TGCAGCGTTGAAGATAAGGGGGTTGGGAACATTCAGTACTTC
CDR3aa: CSVEDKGVGNIQYF
d_gene: -
abundance: few
j_gene: TRBJ2-4
v_gene: TRBV29-1

CDR3nt: TGTGCCAGCAGTTACTCGGGGTGGAGCGAAAAACTGTTTTTT
CDR3aa: CASSYSGWSEKLFF
d_gene: -
abundance: few
j_gene: TRBJ1-4
v_gene: TRBV6-2/TRBV6-3

CDR3nt: TGTGCCAGCAGCACGGGGGTTTATAATGAGCAGTTCTTC
CDR3aa: CASSTGVYNEQFF
d_gene: -
abundance: many
j_gene: TRBJ2-1
v_gene: TRBV9

CDR3nt: TGTGCCATCGGTAGTAGCTCCTACGAGCAGTACTTC
CDR3aa: CAIGSSSYEQYF
d_gene: -
abundance: -
j_gene: TRBJ2-7
v_gene: TRBV10-3

CDR3nt: TGTGCCAGCAGCTTAAATGAAAAACTGTTTTTT
CDR3aa: CASSLNEKLFF
d_gene: -
abundance: many
j_gene: TRBJ1-4
v_gene: TRBV7-9

CDR3nt: TGTGCCAGCTCAGCCGGACGGGCAACCTACGAGCAGTACTTC
CDR3aa: CASSAGRATYEQYF
d_gene: -
abundance: few
j_gene: TRBJ2-7
v_gene: TRBV18

CDR3nt: TGTGCCAGCAGAGTGGACAGGATGTCCTACAATGAGCAGTTCTTC
CDR3aa: CASRVDRMSYNEQFF
d_gene: TRBD1
abundance: -
j_gene: TRBJ2-1
v_gene: TRBV6-2/TRBV6-3

CDR3nt: TGTGCCACCAGTGACCCCTATTTAGGGGGCTCCTACAATGAGCAGTTCTTC
CDR3aa: CATSDPYLGGSYNEQFF
d_gene: -
abundance: few
j_gene: TRBJ2-1
v_gene: TRBV24-1

CDR3nt: TGTGCCAGCACCTTACTAGCGGGGGAAGGGAATGAGCAGTTCTTC
CDR3aa: CASTLLAGEGNEQFF
d_gene: TRBD2
abundance: -
j_gene: TRBJ2-1
v_gene: TRBV4-2

CDR3nt: TGTGCCAGCAGCTGGATAGCGGGAGGTGCCTACGAGCAGTACTTC
CDR3aa: CASSWIAGGAYEQYF
d_gene: TRBD2
abundance: -
j_gene: TRBJ2-7
v_gene: TRBV7-2

CDR3nt: TGTGCCAGCAGTTACCGGGACAGGGGAAGCGAGCAGTACTTC
CDR3aa: CASSYRDRGSEQYF
d_gene: TRBD1
abundance: few
j_gene: TRBJ2-7
v_gene: TRBV27

CDR3nt: TGCAGTGCTAGGTTCCCTTCCAGCTCCTATAATTCACCCCTCCACTTT
CDR3aa: CSARFPSSSYNSPLHF
d_gene: -
abundance: few
j_gene: TRBJ1-6
v_gene: TRBV20-1

CDR3nt: TGTGCCAGCGCCCCGGGGCCAAAAGAGACCCAGTACTTC
CDR3aa: CASAPGPKETQYF
d_gene: -
abundance: -
j_gene: TRBJ2-5
v_gene: TRBV18

CDR3nt: TGCAGTGCGCGGACTAGCGGTCAAGGGACCCAGTACTTC
CDR3aa: CSARTSGQGTQYF
d_gene: TRBD2
abundance: -
j_gene: TRBJ2-5
v_gene: TRBV20-1

CDR3nt: TGCGCCAGCAGCTTGGGAGGCAGTAACTATGGCTACACCTTC
CDR3aa: CASSLGGSNYGYTF
d_gene: -
abundance: many
j_gene: TRBJ1-2
v_gene: TRBV5-1

CDR3nt: TGTGCCACCAGTGATCCGATTGGGACTAGCGCAAACAATGAGCAGTTCTTC
CDR3aa: CATSDPIGTSANNEQFF
d_gene: TRBD2
abundance: few
j_gene: TRBJ2-1
v_gene: TRBV24-1

CDR3nt: TGTGCCAGCAGCCAGGGGGAGGGTAGCACAGATACGCAGTATTTT
CDR3aa: CASSQGEGSTDTQYF
d_gene: -
abundance: few
j_gene: TRBJ2-3
v_gene: TRBV5-4

CDR3nt: TGCGCCAGCAGCCAAGACCCGATGCTGGGGGCATCCGAGCAGTACTTC
CDR3aa: CASSQDPMLGASEQYF
d_gene: -
abundance: -
j_gene: TRBJ2-7
v_gene: TRBV4-1

CDR3nt: TGCAGCGCTCTCGTTAGCAATCAGCCCCAGCATTTT
CDR3aa: CSALVSNQPQHF
d_gene: -
abundance: few
j_gene: TRBJ1-5
v_gene: TRBV29-1